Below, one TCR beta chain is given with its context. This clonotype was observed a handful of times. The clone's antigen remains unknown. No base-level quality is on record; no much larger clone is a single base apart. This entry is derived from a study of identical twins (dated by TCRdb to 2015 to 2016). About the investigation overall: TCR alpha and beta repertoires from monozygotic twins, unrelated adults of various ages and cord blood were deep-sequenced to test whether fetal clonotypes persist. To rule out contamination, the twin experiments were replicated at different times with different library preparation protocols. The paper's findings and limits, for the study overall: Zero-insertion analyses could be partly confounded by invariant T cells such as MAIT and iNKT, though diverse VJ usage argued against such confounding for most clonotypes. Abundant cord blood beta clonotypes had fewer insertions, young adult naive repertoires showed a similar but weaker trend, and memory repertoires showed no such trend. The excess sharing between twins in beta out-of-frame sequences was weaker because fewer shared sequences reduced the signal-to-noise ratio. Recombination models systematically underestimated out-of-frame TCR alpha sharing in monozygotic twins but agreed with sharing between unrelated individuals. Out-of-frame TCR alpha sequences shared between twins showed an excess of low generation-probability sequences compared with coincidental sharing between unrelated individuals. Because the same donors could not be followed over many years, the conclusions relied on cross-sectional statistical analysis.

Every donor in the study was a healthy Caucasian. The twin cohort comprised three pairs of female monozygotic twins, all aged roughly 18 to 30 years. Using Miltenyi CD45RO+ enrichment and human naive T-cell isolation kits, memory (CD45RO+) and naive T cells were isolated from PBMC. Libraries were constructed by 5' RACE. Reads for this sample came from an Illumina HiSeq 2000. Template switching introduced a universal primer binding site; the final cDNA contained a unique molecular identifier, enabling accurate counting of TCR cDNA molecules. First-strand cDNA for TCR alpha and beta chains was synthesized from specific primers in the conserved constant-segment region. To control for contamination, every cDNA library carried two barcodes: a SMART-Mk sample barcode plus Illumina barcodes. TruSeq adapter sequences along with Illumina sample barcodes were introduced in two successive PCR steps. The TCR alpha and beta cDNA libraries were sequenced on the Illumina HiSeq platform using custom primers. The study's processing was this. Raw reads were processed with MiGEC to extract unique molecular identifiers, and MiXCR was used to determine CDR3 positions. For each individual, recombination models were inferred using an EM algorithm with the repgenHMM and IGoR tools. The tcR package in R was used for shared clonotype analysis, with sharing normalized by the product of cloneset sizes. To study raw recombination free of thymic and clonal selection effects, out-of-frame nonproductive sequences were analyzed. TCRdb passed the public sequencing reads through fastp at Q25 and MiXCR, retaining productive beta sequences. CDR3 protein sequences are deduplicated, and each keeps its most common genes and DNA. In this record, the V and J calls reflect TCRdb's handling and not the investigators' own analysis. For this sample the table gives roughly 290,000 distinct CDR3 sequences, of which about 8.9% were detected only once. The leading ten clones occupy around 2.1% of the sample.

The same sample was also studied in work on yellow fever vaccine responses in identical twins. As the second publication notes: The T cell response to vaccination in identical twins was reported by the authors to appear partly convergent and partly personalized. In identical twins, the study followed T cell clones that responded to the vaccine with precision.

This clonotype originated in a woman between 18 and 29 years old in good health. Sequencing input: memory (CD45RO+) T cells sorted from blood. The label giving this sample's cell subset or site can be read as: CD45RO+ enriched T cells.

CDR3 region: CATSTADRYTQYF. The DNA reads TGTGCCACCAGCACTGCGGATAGGTATACGCAGTATTTT. This chain joins TRBV15 to TRBJ2-3; the D gene is not confidently resolved. The CDR3 runs 13 amino acids, cysteine and phenylalanine included. Only the CDR3 portion is preserved as DNA: 39 bases, with reading frame beginning at the first base. V sheds 4 bases and J sheds 7 bases, leaving 12 bases between their ends. The germline V gene (reference sequence) specifies LNHNV as CDR1 and YYDKDF as CDR2. Supplemented by the reference TRBV15 and TRBJ2-3 proteins around the CDR3, the complete variable domain is DAMVIQNPRYQVTQFGKPVTLSCSQTLNHNVMYWYQQKSSQAPKLLFHYYDKDFNNEADTPDNFQSRRPNTSFCFLDIRSPGLGDTAMYLCATSTADRYTQYFGPGTRLTVL.